Presented here are 20 T cell receptor beta chains from one specimen sequenced in a study of type 1 regulatory T cells. Each CDR3 protein gets one entry after TCRdb re-called the reads with MiXCR. The data show about 97,000 distinct CDR3 sequences, 25% to 40% seen once. Sequences were obtained from CD4+ T cells, either the whole sample or a sorted fraction (not recorded which). The receptor set was obtained from a human donor in good health.

This chain links TRBV6-1 with TRBJ1-5; D not certain. This CDR3 is built from 13 residues. The germline CDR1 and CDR2 sequences are MNHNS and SASEGT. Trimming left V 7 bases short and J 4 bases short, with 11 bases between. Here the CDR3 reads CASKVSENQPQHF. DNA of the CDR3: TGTGCCAGCAAGGTTTCCGAGAATCAGCCCCAGCATTTT.

This clonotype was seen a handful of times. The gene calls are TRBV12-3 or TRBV12-4 and TRBJ1-1; 7 bases align to TRBD1. The CDR3 runs to 15 residues. V lost 8 bases and J lost 3; bases outside the gene matches: 12. The CDR3 sequence is CASDSNRGSDTEAFF. The CDR3 DNA reads as TGTGCCAGCGACTCTAACAGGGGATCCGACACTGAAGCTTTCTTT.

This clonotype was observed a few times. The chain links TRBV6-2 or TRBV6-3 to TRBJ2-2; maybe TRBD1 (5 bases). Trimming stripped 6 bases from V and 1 base from J, with 18 bases between. Germline lookup yields CDR1 MNHEY and CDR2 SVGEGT. The CDR3 runs 17 residues. CDR3 sequence (DNA): TGTGCCAGCAGCTACATACTGACAGTCGGGAACACCGGGGAGCTGTTTTTT. Translation gives CASSYILTVGNTGELFF.

This clonotype was found a few times. This chain links TRBV19 with TRBJ2-2; D not certain. Germline CDR1 reads LNHDA; CDR2 reads SQIVND (reference sequence). The CDR3 runs 16 residues. Between the trimmed V and J ends, which lost 5 bases and 0 bases, there was a span of 13 bases. Written as DNA, the CDR3 is TGTGCCAGTAGTGCTCTGGGGTTGACGAACACCGGGGAGCTGTTTTTT. Protein product: CASSALGLTNTGELFF.

This sequence joins TRBV20-1 and TRBJ2-1, with 9 bases that match TRBD2. Trimming took 3 bases from V and 0 from J; bases not matched to a gene: 12. Germline loops: CDR1 DFQATT, CDR2 SNEGSKA (reference sequence). This CDR3 spans 18 amino acids. As DNA, the CDR3 is TGCAGTGCTAGCGGGGCCGGGCTAGCGGGAAGCTCCTACAATGAGCAGTTCTTC. Amino acid sequence: CSASGAGLAGSSYNEQFF.

V and J are TRBV2 and TRBJ1-5, with TRBD1 matching 7 bases. The ends lost 6 bases at V and 0 bases at J; junction bases unmatched: 11. The CDR3 runs 17 residues. Germline values: CDR1 SNHLY, CDR2 FYNNEI. The DNA for the CDR3 is TGTGCCAGCAGCCCGGACAGGAGGGCCTATAGCAATCAGCCCCAGCATTTT. It codes for CASSPDRRAYSNQPQHF.

CDR3 residues: CASSLSWTEQFF. CDR3 nucleotide sequence: TGTGCCAGCAGCTTATCGTGGACAGAGCAGTTCTTC. The rearrangement joins TRBV7-9 to TRBJ2-1; TRBD1 might be the D (5 bases). This CDR3 is built from 12 residues. The V and J ends lost 2 bases and 10 bases respectively, with 9 bases between them. Looked up from germline, CDR1 is SEHNR and CDR2 is FQNEAQ (reference sequence). The variable domain in full, completed from reference TRBV7-9 and TRBJ2-1, reads DTGVSQNPRHKITKRGQNVTFRCDPISEHNRLYWYRQTLGQGPEFLTYFQNEAQLEKSRLLSDRFSAERPKGSFSTLEIQRTEQGDSAMYLCASSLSWTEQFFGPGTRLTVL.

The V call is TRBV28, the J call TRBJ2-7; a possible D gene is TRBD1 (6 bases). Germline values: CDR1 MDHEN, CDR2 SYDVKM. V lost 3 bases and J 3 bases, leaving 12 bases between the germline ends. The CDR3 has 14 residues. The CDR3 DNA follows: TGTGCCAGCAGTTTTTTGGGGGCCTACTACGAGCAGTACTTC. Encoded protein: CASSFLGAYYEQYF. The full variable domain, its missing parts supplied by reference TRBV28 and TRBJ2-7, is DVKVTQSSRYLVKRTGEKVFLECVQDMDHENMFWYRQDPGLGLRLIYFSYDVKMKEKGDIPEGYSVSREKKERFSLILESASTNQTSMYLCASSFLGAYYEQYFGPGTRLTVT.

This clonotype occurred a few times. The rearrangement joins TRBV20-1 to TRBJ1-1; 8 positions match TRBD1. CDR3 length equals 13 residues. Germline loops: CDR1 DFQATT, CDR2 SNEGSKA (reference sequence). V lost 5 bases, J lost 1 base, and 3 bases stayed unmatched. CDR3 residues: CSAGGQENTEAFF. As DNA, the CDR3 is TGCAGTGCTGGGGGACAGGAGAACACTGAAGCTTTCTTT.

The chain is built from TRBV29-1 and TRBJ2-5, with D hard to call. Germline CDR1 SQVTM, CDR2 ANQGSEA. This CDR3 has 11 amino acids. V lost 5 bases, J lost 4 bases, and 8 bases lay in between. CDR3 coding DNA: TGCAGCGTTCCCGACCTAGAGACCCAGTACTTC. Amino acid sequence: CSVPDLETQYF.

This chain connects TRBV7-8 to TRBJ2-7; D remains unclear. The germline gives CDR1 SGHVS, CDR2 FQNEAQ. V dropped 5 bases and J dropped 0 bases, with 8 bases sitting between them. There are 13 residues in the CDR3. The CDR3 nucleotides read TGTGCCAGCAGCAACCGAGTCTCCTACGAGCAGTACTTC. Amino acid sequence: CASSNRVSYEQYF.

This clonotype appeared a single time. The chain is built from TRBV28 and TRBJ1-5; D is unclear. This CDR3 spans 14 amino acids. V shed 1 base and J shed 3 bases, with 7 bases lying between them. CDR1 and CDR2 (germline): MDHEN, SYDVKM. The CDR3 reads CASSLLPNNQPQHF. CDR3 nucleotide sequence: TGTGCCAGCAGTTTATTACCAAACAATCAGCCCCAGCATTTT.

The sample holds a few counts of this clonotype. J is TRBJ2-2 and V is TRBV19; weak D call: TRBD1 (5 bases). CDR3 length equals 14 residues. Trimming took 1 base from V and 5 from J, leaving 8 bases between them. Germline CDR1 reads LNHDA; CDR2 reads SQIVND (reference sequence). In DNA form, the CDR3 reads TGTGCCAGTAGTATAGGACAGAAGACCGGGGAGCTGTTTTTT. Translation gives CASSIGQKTGELFF.

The chain has TRBV30 and TRBJ2-6, with D unclear. CDR1 and CDR2 (germline): GTSNPN, SVGIG (reference sequence). Trimming cost V 2 bases and J 3 bases, with 11 bases left between them. The length of the CDR3 is 15 residues. The CDR3 loop reads CAWSSGALGANVLTF. The CDR3, as DNA: TGTGCCTGGAGTTCCGGCGCCCTTGGGGCCAACGTCCTGACTTTC.

This clonotype was picked up many times. This rearrangement joins TRBV10-1 to TRBJ2-1, with D hard to call. Germline V lookup: CDR1 WNHNN, CDR2 SYGVQD (reference sequence). The length of the CDR3 is 14 residues. Trimming shortened V by 0 bases and J by 9 bases, and 12 bases separated the two germline ends. This chain's CDR3 is CASSESMWSGEQFF. For the CDR3, the DNA is TGCGCCAGCAGTGAGTCGATGTGGTCGGGTGAGCAGTTCTTC.

In its sample, this clonotype was seen many times. V gene TRBV5-1 combines with J gene TRBJ2-1; 13 bases agree with TRBD2. The CDR3 length is 16 residues. Germline V gene lookup returns CDR1 SGHRS and CDR2 YFSETQ. Germline trimming cut 4 bases from V and 5 bases from J; bases unmatched to any gene: 6. CDR3 region: CASSLGGLAGNNEQFF. The CDR3 DNA is TGCGCCAGCAGCCTCGGGGGACTAGCGGGGAACAATGAGCAGTTCTTC.

The rearrangement links TRBV19 to TRBJ2-7; D call uncertain. The germline V gene encodes CDR1 LNHDA and CDR2 SQIVND (reference sequence). The CDR3 contains 15 residues. With 3 bases removed from V and 4 bases from J, the gap between germline ends came to 16 bases. CDR3 residues: CASSMDPVGSYEQYF. The DNA for the CDR3 is TGTGCCAGTAGTATGGACCCAGTTGGTTCTTACGAGCAGTACTTC.

V gene TRBV7-2 combines with J gene TRBJ2-5; D remains unclear. The CDR3 consists of 13 residues. Germline V gives CDR1 SGHTA, CDR2 FQGNSA. Trimming stripped 6 bases from V and 4 bases from J, with 12 bases between. CDR3 sequence reads: CASSLTSGETQYF. CDR3 bases: TGTGCCAGCAGTCTAACCTCGGGAGAGACCCAGTACTTC.

V usage is TRBV19 and J usage is TRBJ2-5, with 8 positions matching TRBD1. This CDR3 is built from 15 residues. The ends lost 10 bases at V and 7 bases at J; junction bases unmatched: 17. CDR1 is LNHDA, CDR2 SQIVND, per germline (reference sequence). The CDR3 sequence: CATAPGQGSIGTQYF. CDR3 sequence (DNA): TGTGCCACCGCCCCCGGACAGGGCTCCATCGGGACCCAGTACTTC.

This clonotype turned up a few times. The chain carries TRBV7-3 and TRBJ2-2; D gene unclear. The CDR3 contains 16 residues. The ends were cut back, 2 bases at V and 6 bases at J, with 16 bases in the middle. CDR1 is SGHTA and CDR2 is FQGTGA in the germline V gene. CDR3 in amino acids: CASSLGPPPAAGELFF. The CDR3 DNA follows: TGTGCCAGCAGCTTAGGACCACCCCCGGCCGCCGGGGAGCTGTTTTTT. The complete variable domain, with remaining parts taken from reference TRBV7-3 and TRBJ2-2, reads GAGVSQTPSNKVTEKGKYVELRCDPISGHTALYWYRQSLGQGPEFLIYFQGTGAADDSGLPNDRFFAVRPEGSVSTLKIQRTERGDSAVYLCASSLGPPPAAGELFFGEGSRLTVL.